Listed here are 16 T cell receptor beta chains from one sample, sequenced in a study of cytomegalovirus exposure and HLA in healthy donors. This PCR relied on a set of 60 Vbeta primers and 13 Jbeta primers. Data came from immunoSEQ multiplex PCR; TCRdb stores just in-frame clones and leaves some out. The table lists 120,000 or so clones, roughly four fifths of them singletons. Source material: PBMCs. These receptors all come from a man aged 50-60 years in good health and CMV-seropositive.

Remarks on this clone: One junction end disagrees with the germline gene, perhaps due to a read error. CDR3 sequence reads: CASSLGRQGPYEQYF. Written as DNA, the CDR3 is TGTGCCAGCAGCCTAGGCCGACAGGGACCCTACGAGCAGTACTTC. The J gene is TRBJ2-7, the V gene TRBV13; 7 nucleotides match TRBD1. CDR1 and CDR2 from the germline V gene are PRHDT and FYEKMQ (reference sequence). CDR3 length equals 15 residues.

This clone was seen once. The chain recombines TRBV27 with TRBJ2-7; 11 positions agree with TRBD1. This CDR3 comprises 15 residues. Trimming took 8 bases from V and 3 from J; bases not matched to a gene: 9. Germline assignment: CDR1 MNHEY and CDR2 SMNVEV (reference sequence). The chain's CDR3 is CASAWRGTGGYEQYF. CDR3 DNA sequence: TGTGCCAGCGCCTGGAGAGGGACAGGGGGCTACGAGCAGTACTTC.

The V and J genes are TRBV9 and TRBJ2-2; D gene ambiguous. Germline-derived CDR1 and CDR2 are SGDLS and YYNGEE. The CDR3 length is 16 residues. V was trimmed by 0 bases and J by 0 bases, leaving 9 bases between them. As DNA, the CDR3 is TGTGCCAGCAGCGTAGATTTCTCCCCGAACACCGGGGAGCTGTTTTTT. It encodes CASSVDFSPNTGELFF.

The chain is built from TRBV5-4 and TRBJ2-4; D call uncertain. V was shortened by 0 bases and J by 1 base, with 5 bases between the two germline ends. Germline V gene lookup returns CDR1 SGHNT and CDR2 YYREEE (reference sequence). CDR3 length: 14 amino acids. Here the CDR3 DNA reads TGTGCCAGCAGCTTGGGTGAGGCCAAAAACATTCAGTACTTC. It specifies CASSLGEAKNIQYF.

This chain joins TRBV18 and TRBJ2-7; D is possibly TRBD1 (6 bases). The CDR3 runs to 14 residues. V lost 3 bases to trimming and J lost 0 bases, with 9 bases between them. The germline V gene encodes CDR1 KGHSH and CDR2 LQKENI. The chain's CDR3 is CASSPRGNSYEQYF. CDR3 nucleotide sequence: TGTGCCAGCTCACCGAGGGGGAACTCCTACGAGCAGTACTTC. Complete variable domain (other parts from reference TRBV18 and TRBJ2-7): NAGVMQNPRHLVRRRGQEARLRCSPMKGHSHVYWYRQLPEEGLKFMVYLQKENIIDESGMPKERFSAEFPKEGPSILRIQQVVRGDSAAYFCASSPRGNSYEQYFGPGTRLTVT.

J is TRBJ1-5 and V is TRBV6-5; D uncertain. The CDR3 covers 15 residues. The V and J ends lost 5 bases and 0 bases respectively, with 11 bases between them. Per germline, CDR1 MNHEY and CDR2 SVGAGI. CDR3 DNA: TGTGCCAGCAGTATAACAGCCTATAGCAATCAGCCCCAGCATTTT. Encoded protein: CASSITAYSNQPQHF.

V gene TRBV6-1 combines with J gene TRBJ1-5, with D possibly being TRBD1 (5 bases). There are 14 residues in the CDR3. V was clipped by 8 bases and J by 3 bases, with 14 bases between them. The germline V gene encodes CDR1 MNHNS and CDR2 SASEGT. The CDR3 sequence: CASGSRGNNQPQHF. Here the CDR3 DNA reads TGTGCCAGCGGTTCCCGGGGGAACAATCAGCCCCAGCATTTT.

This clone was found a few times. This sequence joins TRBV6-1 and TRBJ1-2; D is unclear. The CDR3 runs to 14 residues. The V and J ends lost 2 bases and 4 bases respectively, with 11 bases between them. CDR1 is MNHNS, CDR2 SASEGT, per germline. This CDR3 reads CASSERKRIYGYTF. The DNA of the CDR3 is TGTGCCAGCAGTGAAAGGAAGAGGATCTATGGCTACACCTTC.

The CDR3 bases are TGTGCCAGCAGTTACTGGGACAGGGGGCCGGCTGGCTACACCTTC. It yields the protein CASSYWDRGPAGYTF. V and J are TRBV6-5 and TRBJ1-2, with 12 bases fitting TRBD1. V shed 1 base and J 7 bases; nucleotides not matched to a gene: 4. The CDR3 has 15 amino acids. Germline CDR1 reads MNHEY; CDR2 reads SVGAGI.

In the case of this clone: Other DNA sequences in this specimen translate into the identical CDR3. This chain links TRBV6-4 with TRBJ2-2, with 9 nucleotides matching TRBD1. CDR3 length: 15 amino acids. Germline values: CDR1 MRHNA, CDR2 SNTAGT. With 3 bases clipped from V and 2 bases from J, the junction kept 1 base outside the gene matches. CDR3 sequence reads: CASSDTGGNTGELFF. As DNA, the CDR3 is TGTGCCAGCAGTGATACAGGGGGCAACACCGGGGAGCTGTTTTTT.

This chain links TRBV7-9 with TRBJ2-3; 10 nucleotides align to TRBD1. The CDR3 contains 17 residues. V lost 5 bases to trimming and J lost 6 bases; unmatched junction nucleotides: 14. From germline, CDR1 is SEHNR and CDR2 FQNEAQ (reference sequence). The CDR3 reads CASSETTGGGARDTQYF. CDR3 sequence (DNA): TGTGCCAGCAGCGAGACGACAGGGGGCGGTGCGAGGGATACGCAGTATTTT.

In nucleotides, the CDR3 is TGTGCCAGCAGGCCCACCGGGTCCTCCTACGAGCAGTACTTC. This sequence encodes CASRPTGSSYEQYF. The chain couples TRBV28 to TRBJ2-7, with D hard to call. Germline V gives CDR1 MDHEN, CDR2 SYDVKM. This CDR3 region has 14 residues. Trimming cost V 6 bases and J 0 bases, with 12 bases left between them.

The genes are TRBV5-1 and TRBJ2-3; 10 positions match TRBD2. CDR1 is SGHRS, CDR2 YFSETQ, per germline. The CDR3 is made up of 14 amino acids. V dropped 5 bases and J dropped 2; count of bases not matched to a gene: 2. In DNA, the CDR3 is TGCGCCAGCAGACTAGCGGGGTACACAGATACGCAGTATTTT. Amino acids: CASRLAGYTDTQYF. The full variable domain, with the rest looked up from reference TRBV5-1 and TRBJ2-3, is KAGVTQTPRYLIKTRGQQVTLSCSPISGHRSVSWYQQTPGQGLQFLFEYFSETQRNKGNFPGRFSGRQFSNSRSEMNVSTLELGDSALYLCASRLAGYTDTQYFGPGTRLTVL.

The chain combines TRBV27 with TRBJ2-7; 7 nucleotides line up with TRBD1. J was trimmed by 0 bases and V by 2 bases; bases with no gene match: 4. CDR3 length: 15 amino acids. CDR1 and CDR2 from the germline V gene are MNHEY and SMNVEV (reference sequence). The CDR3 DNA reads TGTGCCAGCAGTTTAGTGGGGACAGTCTCCTACGAGCAGTACTTC. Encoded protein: CASSLVGTVSYEQYF.

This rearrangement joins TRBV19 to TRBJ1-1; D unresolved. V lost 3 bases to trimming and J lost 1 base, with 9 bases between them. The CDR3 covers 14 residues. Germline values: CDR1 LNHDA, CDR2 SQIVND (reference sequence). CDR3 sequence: CASSIPNGNTEAFF. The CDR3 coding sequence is TGTGCCAGTAGTATCCCTAACGGGAACACTGAAGCTTTCTTT.

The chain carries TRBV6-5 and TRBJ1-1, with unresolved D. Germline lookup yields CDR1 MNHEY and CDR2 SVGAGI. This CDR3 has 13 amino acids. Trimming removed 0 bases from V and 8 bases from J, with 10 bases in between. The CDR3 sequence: CASSYSRVREAFF. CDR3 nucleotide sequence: TGTGCCAGCAGTTACTCCCGGGTTCGAGAAGCTTTCTTT.